This TCR beta chain was documented in a study of CD8 T cells in Susac syndrome (dated 2019 in TCRdb). Background on the whole study: Of the Susac syndrome patients who were sequenced, fewer than 10 were in clinical remission while 5 or 6 had clinically active disease. At the time of blood withdrawal, Susac syndrome patients were either therapy-naive, taking corticosteroids (with some also receiving IVIg), or on IVIg alone. The study used repertoire sequencing to test whether antigen drove CD8+ T cell activation and differentiation in Susac syndrome. The full study reports these points: In patients with Susac syndrome, the CD4+ T cell repertoire showed no detectable clonal expansion. The study acknowledged that relatively few individuals were included in the TCR sequencing and HLA analysis.

Peripheral blood CD8+ and CD4+ T cells from healthy donors, Susac syndrome patients and multiple sclerosis patients were profiled using high-throughput TCR beta sequencing. The Susac syndrome patients fulfilled recently defined diagnostic criteria for definite or probable disease. Bulk CD8+ and CD4+ T cells were purified magnetically by negative isolation, whereas CD8+ TEMRA cells were enriched by FACS. Blood was collected in EDTA tubes and processed within 24 hours, with PBMCs isolated through density gradient centrifugation. PBMCs intended for TCR sequencing were cryopreserved in liquid nitrogen and thawed later in a water bath at 37 degrees C. The sorted or isolated CD4+, CD8+ and CD8+ TEMRA cells reached a purity of at least 90%. Reading the germline V gene gives CDR1 KGHDR and CDR2 SFDVKD. Including cysteine and phenylalanine, the CDR3 has 16 amino acids. Only CDR3 DNA is held: 48 bases, read in frame from base 1. V is pruned by 3 bases and J by 7 bases, leaving 10 bases of the junction without a gene match.

A note on this clonotype: The antigen it recognizes is unknown. No per-base quality is available; no much larger clone lies one base away.

RNA was extracted with the RNeasy kit and 0.5 to 1 ug was reverse transcribed using random hexamers. TCR beta CDR3 regions were amplified with the immunoSEQ multiplex PCR assay covering 54 Vbeta and 13 Jbeta segments. PCR amplification bias was corrected by using a synthetic template baseline for primer optimization and computational correction. On the study's bioinformatics: Reads were annotated to V, D and J genes per IMGT and analyzed with immunoSEQ Analyzer, keeping only productive sequences. Clonality was computed as one minus Shannon entropy normalized by log2 of the number of productive unique sequences. For each patient and control, public and private clones were evaluated among the 100 most prevalent clones. Clones were defined as Susac-specific when absent from the healthy and MS cohorts, from approximately 1,100 published viral clones and from other ImmuneACCESS disease sequences. TCRdb handled the public reads itself, with Q25 trimming in fastp and clone calling in MiXCR, and kept productive beta chains. Each record represents a unique CDR3 protein, reported with the most common genes and DNA among its rows. The authors' filters were not applied to this entry. This sample lists some 77,000 distinct CDR3 sequences; 90% to 95% were detected once. The top ten clones comprise around 0.52% of the sample.

Source material: CD4+ T cells from PBMCs. The rearrangement combines TRBV24-1 with TRBJ2-1, and 8 bases in between align with TRBD2. The TCR sequence derives from a human donor with Susac syndrome. The DNA reads TGTGCCACCAGTGATCCGCGGGCGGGGGGCCGGAATGAGCAGTTCTTC. This yields the protein CATSDPRAGGRNEQFF.